This T cell receptor beta chain was obtained from a study of T-cell reconstitution after alpha-beta-depleted transplantation in children. Findings and limits, study-wide: Surviving recipient T cells and thymic progenitors produced the high day-60 TCRbeta diversity seen in some patients.

A library of TCRbeta sequences, prepared with unique molecular identifiers, was generated. In TCRdb, the PCR reads were re-called with MiXCR into one record per CDR3 protein. Of approximately 500,000 distinct CDR3 sequences in the sample, 27% were seen once. The table lists this clonotype with a few counts. Its matching antigen is unknown. The CDR3 spans 15 residues. V was pared by 5 bases and J by 3 bases, with 6 bases of the junction left unmatched. This TCR came from a boy less than two years old with Wiskott-Aldrich syndrome, due to receive a stem cell transplant. The chain carries TRBV12-3 or TRBV12-4 and TRBJ2-5, with 10 bases identical to TRBD2. The material sequenced was PBMCs, taken before TCRalphabeta/CD19-depleted stem cell transplant. The CDR3: CASSPGLATEETQYF. CDR3 nucleotides: TGTGCCAGCAGTCCGGGACTAGCGACCGAAGAGACCCAGTACTTC.